The 31 T cell receptor beta chains in this list originate from one sample, sequenced in a study of blood T cell repertoires in COVID-19. Clones were sequenced by immunoSEQ multiplex PCR, and TCRdb holds only the in-frame ones, with some missing. This sample has about 130,000 clones, with about 80% found just once. The specimen sequenced was peripheral blood. These receptors were collected from a woman at least 80 years old with acute or convalescent COVID-19.

The chain links TRBV27 to TRBJ1-5; D is unresolved. The CDR3 is 13 amino acids. The V end was cut by 3 bases, the J end by 7 bases, with 10 bases between. Germline V gene sequence: CDR1 MNHEY, CDR2 SMNVEV (reference sequence). CDR3 nucleotide sequence: TGTGCCAGCAGTTTCAGGAGGGAACAGCCCCAGCATTTT. It specifies CASSFRREQPQHF.

The chain links TRBV7-9 to TRBJ2-7; 9 positions match TRBD1. CDR1 and CDR2 (germline): SEHNR, FQNEAQ (reference sequence). The CDR3 totals 16 residues. Germline trimming cut 5 bases from V and 3 bases from J; bases unmatched to any gene: 11. CDR3 coding DNA: TGTGCCAGCAGCGGACCGGGACAGGGTTTTTACTACGAGCAGTACTTC. Its translation is CASSGPGQGFYYEQYF.

The chain couples TRBV9 to TRBJ1-2; D may be TRBD1 (5 bases). CDR1 is SGDLS, CDR2 YYNGEE, per germline. The CDR3 is made up of 14 amino acids. Trimming stripped 4 bases from V and 3 bases from J, with 13 bases between. The CDR3 DNA sequence: TGTGCCAGCAGCCCCGCCAGGGTGGACTATGGCTACACCTTC. This encodes CASSPARVDYGYTF.

The genes are TRBV9 and TRBJ2-5; 8 nucleotides align to TRBD1. Germline V gives CDR1 SGDLS, CDR2 YYNGEE. CDR3 size: 16 residues. V dropped 4 bases and J dropped 0; count of bases not matched to a gene: 8. This CDR3 reads CASSFRQGQDQETQYF. CDR3 nucleotide sequence: TGTGCCAGCAGCTTCCGACAGGGACAGGACCAAGAGACCCAGTACTTC.

CDR3 region: CASSLQPGGEKLFF. In nucleotides, the CDR3 is TGTGCCAGCAGCTTACAGCCTGGAGGGGAAAAACTGTTTTTT. The chain uses TRBV7-2 and TRBJ1-4; the D is unclear. V was shortened by 2 bases and J by 8 bases, with 12 bases between the two germline ends. Per germline, CDR1 SGHTA and CDR2 FQGNSA. The length of the CDR3 is 14 residues.

This chain joins TRBV9 and TRBJ2-3; no clear D. The germline V gene has CDR1 SGDLS and CDR2 YYNGEE. This CDR3 has 16 amino acids. Deletions cut 1 base from V and 2 bases from J, with 14 bases between. CDR3 bases: TGTGCCAGCAGCGTATCCCGGAGCACGGACACAGATACGCAGTATTTT. Translated: CASSVSRSTDTDTQYF.

This chain joins TRBV27 and TRBJ1-1, with 8 positions matching TRBD1. The J segment lost 5 bases and the V segment lost 5 bases, leaving 7 bases of the junction unmatched. CDR3 size: 14 residues. Germline V gene lookup returns CDR1 MNHEY and CDR2 SMNVEV (reference sequence). The CDR3 DNA reads TGTGCCAGCAGTCTCGGACAGGGATTAACTGAAGCTTTCTTT. Its protein product is CASSLGQGLTEAFF.

The chain has TRBV5-6 and TRBJ2-2; maybe TRBD1 (6 bases). Trimming pared 2 bases from V and 5 bases from J, leaving 19 bases between. CDR3 length equals 17 residues. The germline CDR1 and CDR2 sequences are SGHDT and YYEEEE. The CDR3 loop is CASSLNGAGVLTGELFF. CDR3 DNA sequence: TGTGCCAGCAGCTTAAACGGGGCAGGGGTTTTGACCGGGGAGCTGTTTTTT.

The chain joins TRBV30 to TRBJ1-1; D not resolved. V lost 3 bases to trimming and J lost 2 bases, with 10 bases between them. The CDR3 has 13 amino acids. CDR1 and CDR2 (germline): GTSNPN, SVGIG (reference sequence). CDR3 DNA sequence: TGTGCCTGGAGCCCCCCCTTAAACACTGAAGCTTTCTTT. Translating gives CAWSPPLNTEAFF.

V usage is TRBV7-2 and J usage is TRBJ1-6; D is undetermined. V lost 4 bases, J lost 5 bases, and 15 bases lay in between. The CDR3 length is 16 residues. Germline CDR1 reads SGHTA; CDR2 reads FQGNSA. The CDR3, as DNA: TGTGCCAGCAGCTCCGGGCGGGTCCAGAATAATTCACCCCTCCACTTT. It is translated as CASSSGRVQNNSPLHF.

This chain uses TRBV15 with TRBJ1-6; 11 nucleotides match TRBD1. CDR3 length equals 14 residues. From germline, CDR1 is LNHNV and CDR2 YYDKDF (reference sequence). V dropped 5 bases and J dropped 9; count of bases not matched to a gene: 3. The CDR3 DNA reads TGTGCCACCAGCGGGGGACAGGGGGGTTCACCCCTCCACTTT. This sequence encodes CATSGGQGGSPLHF.

As to this clone: The junction shows a germline mismatch at one end, possibly a read error. The chain carries TRBV10-3 and TRBJ1-6, with TRBD1 matching over 8 bases. Per germline, CDR1 ENHRY and CDR2 SYGVKD. This CDR3 is 17 amino acids long. CDR3 in DNA: TGTGCTATCAGTGAGTCCCAGGGGGCCCACTATAATTCACCCCTCCACTTT. Encoded protein: CAISESQGAHYNSPLHF.

The chain couples TRBV4-1 to TRBJ1-5; 11 bases are a match to TRBD1. Germline-derived CDR1 and CDR2 are MGHRA and YSYEKL. V trimming: 2 bases; J trimming: 7 bases; junction bases outside the gene matches: 7. The CDR3 runs to 16 residues. CDR3 region: CASSQSGQGVGQPQHF. DNA of the CDR3: TGCGCCAGCAGCCAATCGGGACAGGGGGTAGGACAGCCCCAGCATTTT.

V and J are TRBV2 and TRBJ2-2; 8 bases agree with TRBD2. The length of the CDR3 is 18 residues. V dropped 6 bases and J dropped 0; count of bases not matched to a gene: 12. The germline CDR1 and CDR2 sequences are SNHLY and FYNNEI. DNA for the CDR3: TGTGCCAGCAGGGATTCTACTCCGGGACTAGCGAACACCGGGGAGCTGTTTTTT. This translates into CASRDSTPGLANTGELFF.

The chain links TRBV5-5 to TRBJ1-3; D remains ambiguous. The V gene lost 1 base and the J gene lost 4 bases, with 3 bases spanning the gap. Germline V gives CDR1 SGHKS, CDR2 YYEKEE (reference sequence). The CDR3 has 12 amino acids. In DNA, the CDR3 is TGTGCCAGCAGCTTGCTAGGAAACACCATATATTTT. Protein product: CASSLLGNTIYF.

This clone was seen just once. The V and J genes are TRBV7-8 and TRBJ2-7, with 7 nucleotides matching TRBD2. The germline CDR1 and CDR2 sequences are SGHVS and FQNEAQ. The trim removed 5 bases at V and 12 bases at J, leaving 16 bases unmatched. This CDR3 is built from 14 residues. CDR3 residues: CASSLTAGVGRGYF. The DNA of the CDR3 is TGTGCCAGCAGCCTAACGGCGGGGGTAGGACGCGGGTACTTC.

The sample holds a few counts of this clone. J is TRBJ2-7 and V is TRBV3-1 (or the pseudogene TRBV3-2); D is perhaps TRBD1 (6 bases). From germline, CDR1 is LGHDT and CDR2 YNNKEL (reference sequence). Trimming took off 2 bases at V and 2 bases at J, with 7 bases between the two ends. This CDR3 has 13 amino acids. This CDR3 is CASSQRTAYEQYF. The CDR3 nucleotides read TGTGCCAGCAGCCAACGGACAGCCTACGAGCAGTACTTC.

This clone was observed a single time. The V call is TRBV5-4, the J call TRBJ1-4; D possibly corresponds to TRBD1 (6 bases). Germline V gene lookup returns CDR1 SGHNT and CDR2 YYREEE (reference sequence). V was pared by 3 bases and J by 2 bases, with 8 bases between. There are 14 residues in the CDR3. The CDR3 bases are TGTGCCAGCAGCTCCAGGGGTACTAATGAAAAACTGTTTTTT. It encodes CASSSRGTNEKLFF.

The chain links TRBV19 to TRBJ2-1, with D perhaps TRBD1 (6 bases). The CDR3 is 13 amino acids. CDR1 and CDR2 from the germline V gene are LNHDA and SQIVND (reference sequence). The V gene lost 3 bases and the J gene lost 16 bases, with 19 bases spanning the gap. The chain's CDR3 is CASSINENRVQFF. The CDR3 nucleotides read TGTGCCAGTAGTATTAATGAAAACAGGGTTCAATTCTTC.

The gene calls are TRBV2 and TRBJ2-1; D is perhaps TRBD2 (5 bases). V shed 6 bases and J shed 6 bases, with 15 bases lying between them. The CDR3 loop spans 14 amino acids. Germline assignment: CDR1 SNHLY and CDR2 FYNNEI. The CDR3 DNA reads TGTGCCAGCAGACTAGAGCAATGGAGCAATGAGCAGTTCTTC. The encoded protein is CASRLEQWSNEQFF.

With respect to this clone: The identical CDR3 is also encoded by other nucleotide sequences in the sample. The chain links TRBV19 to TRBJ1-1; D is ambiguous. The germline V gene encodes CDR1 LNHDA and CDR2 SQIVND (reference sequence). Trimming removed 1 base at V and 1 base at J, with 7 bases between. The CDR3 is 14 residues long. This CDR3 reads CASSIAGRNTEAFF. The CDR3 nucleotides read TGTGCCAGTAGTATAGCCGGTAGGAACACTGAAGCTTTCTTT.

There are a few counts of this clone. The rearrangement links TRBV19 to TRBJ1-2, with D maybe TRBD1 (5 bases). CDR1 is LNHDA, CDR2 SQIVND, per germline (reference sequence). The CDR3 extends over 14 amino acids. With 6 bases removed from V and 2 bases from J, the gap between germline ends came to 13 bases. CDR3 sequence (DNA): TGTGCCAGTAGCCCCAGGGCCGACAACTATGGCTACACCTTC. Residues: CASSPRADNYGYTF.

The chain links TRBV5-1 to TRBJ1-4; D is ambiguous. There are 16 residues in the CDR3. Trimming removed 4 bases from V and 8 bases from J, with 21 bases in between. The germline CDR1 and CDR2 sequences are SGHRS and YFSETQ. The CDR3 nucleotides are TGCGCCAGCAGCGCACACGCGGGCACCAGGAGCGAAAAACTGTTTTTT. Translated: CASSAHAGTRSEKLFF.

The rearrangement links TRBV15 to TRBJ1-2; 7 nucleotides agree with TRBD1. Germline CDR1 and CDR2: LNHNV and YYDKDF (reference sequence). The CDR3 spans 15 residues. After removal of 0 bases from V and 5 bases from J, the junction contained 6 bases not matched to a gene. CDR3 DNA sequence: TGTGCCACCAGCAGAGATCAGGGGGGTTTATATGGCTACACCTTC. Protein: CATSRDQGGLYGYTF.

This clone appeared a few times. The J gene is TRBJ2-7, the V gene TRBV29-1, with D perhaps TRBD1 (6 bases). Germline CDR1 is SQVTM and CDR2 is ANQGSEA. V dropped 1 base and J dropped 4 bases, with 20 bases sitting between them. This CDR3 has 16 residues. CDR3 nucleotides: TGCAGCGTTGAAGTTGGAACAGGGTGGGTAAGGTACGAGCAGTACTTC. Translating it yields CSVEVGTGWVRYEQYF.

The chain recombines TRBV9 with TRBJ1-1, with D perhaps TRBD1 (5 bases). From germline, CDR1 is SGDLS and CDR2 YYNGEE. The V and J ends lost 0 bases and 3 bases respectively, with 18 bases between them. The CDR3 is made up of 17 amino acids. CDR3 nucleotide sequence: TGTGCCAGCAGCGTAGGATGGGGCGGACCGGGGGACACTGAAGCTTTCTTT. Protein sequence: CASSVGWGGPGDTEAFF.

This clone was recorded once. The genes are TRBV29-1 and TRBJ2-7, with TRBD1 identical over 7 bases. CDR3 length: 15 residues. From germline, CDR1 is SQVTM and CDR2 ANQGSEA. Losses at the gene ends were 4 bases for V and 1 base for J; bases not matched to a gene: 10. The CDR3 sequence is CSVGRDRIPSYEQYF. The CDR3 nucleotides read TGCAGCGTTGGCCGGGACAGAATCCCATCCTACGAGCAGTACTTC.

The chain uses TRBV12-5 and TRBJ1-3; no definite D call. The CDR3 has 14 residues. CDR1 and CDR2 (germline): LGHNT, FRNRAP. V dropped 6 bases and J dropped 1 base, with 10 bases sitting between them. CDR3 DNA: TGTGCTAGTGGACCCGGAGGTTCTGGAAACACCATATATTTT. It yields the protein CASGPGGSGNTIYF.

The chain uses TRBV2 and TRBJ2-7; 13 bases match TRBD2. The CDR3 runs to 16 residues. V trimming: 6 bases; J trimming: 8 bases; junction bases outside the gene matches: 13. Per germline, CDR1 SNHLY and CDR2 FYNNEI. DNA of the CDR3: TGTGCCAGCAGGGGAGGACTAGCGGGGGCCTCCTCGCAGCAGTACTTC. Its translation: CASRGGLAGASSQQYF. The complete variable domain, with remaining parts taken from reference TRBV2 and TRBJ2-7, reads EPEVTQTPSHQVTQMGQEVILRCVPISNHLYFYWYRQILGQKVEFLVSFYNNEISEKSEIFDDQFSVERPDGSNFTLKIRSTKLEDSAMYFCASRGGLAGASSQQYFGPGTRLTVT.

The rearrangement links TRBV6-5 to TRBJ1-2; TRBD1 agrees at 9 bases. Germline V gene data show CDR1 as MNHEY and CDR2 as SVGAGI. V was pared by 4 bases and J by 0 bases, with 3 bases of the junction left unmatched. The CDR3 is 15 residues long. DNA for the CDR3: TGTGCCAGCAGTTGGGGGACAGGGCCTAACTATGGCTACACCTTC. Its protein is CASSWGTGPNYGYTF.

The chain combines TRBV7-3 with TRBJ2-6; 8 bases map to TRBD1. V shed 0 bases and J 0 bases; nucleotides not matched to a gene: 1. Germline V gives CDR1 SGHTA, CDR2 FQGTGA. CDR3 length equals 17 residues. CDR3 in amino acids: CASSLTGQVSGANVLTF. As DNA, the CDR3 is TGTGCCAGCAGCTTAACGGGACAGGTCTCTGGGGCCAACGTCCTGACTTTC.